This T cell receptor beta chain is drawn from a study of shared clonotypes between healthy human individuals. Notes on the study in general: Clonotype sharing among donors was thought likely to change with sequencing depth. Estimated clonotype richness was generally higher in naive than memory subsets. Exclusively blood specimens were collected; tissue repertoires likely differ.

Some clones are missing from TCRdb's copy, which holds only in-frame ones; the method was immunoSEQ multiplex PCR. This table has some 2.1 million clones, about 93% appearing once. CD8 cells regarded as naive lacked CD45RO, were positively chosen for CCR7, and omitted terminally differentiated effector memory CD45RA+ cells. The V gene's germline CDR1 is SGHTA and CDR2 FQGNSA. J lost 2 bases, V lost 1 base, and 7 bases had no gene match. The CDR3 length is 16 residues. As to this clone: What it recognizes is unknown.

This TCR was recovered from a man in his late teens or twenties in good health. Some clones in this sample may be carry-over from other donors' samples. V is TRBV7-2 and J is TRBJ2-5; the match to TRBD2 covers 7 bases. The sequenced sample was naive CD8+ T cells from PBMCs. CDR3 loop: CASSLVRASGQETQYF. The DNA for the CDR3 is TGTGCCAGCAGCTTAGTAAGGGCTAGCGGACAAGAGACCCAGTACTTC.